These 13 T cell receptor beta chains share one sample of origin, sequenced in a study of spatial heterogeneity in lung cancer. MiXCR, applied by TCRdb to the 5' RACE reads, yields one record per CDR3 protein. The profile shows 75,000 or so distinct CDR3 sequences, around 7.3% of them singletons. The time point here: sample taken at primary tumor resection. The sample was PBMCs, taken at surgery. The receptor source for this set is a male donor with early-stage non-small cell lung cancer.

This clonotype occurred a few times. The V and J genes are TRBV2 and TRBJ2-7; 7 bases map to TRBD2. The germline CDR1 and CDR2 sequences are SNHLY and FYNNEI. The CDR3 is 13 amino acids. Trimming cost V 7 bases and J 7 bases; bases outside gene matches: 10. CDR3: CASTREVVVEQYF. Here the CDR3 DNA reads TGTGCCAGCACACGGGAGGTAGTTGTGGAGCAGTACTTC. The entire variable domain, with the rest obtained from reference TRBV2 and TRBJ2-7, is as follows: EPEVTQTPSHQVTQMGQEVILRCVPISNHLYFYWYRQILGQKVEFLVSFYNNEISEKSEIFDDQFSVERPDGSNFTLKIRSTKLEDSAMYFCASTREVVVEQYFGPGTRLTVT.

This clonotype has at least ten counts. The rearrangement joins TRBV28 to TRBJ1-4, with 9 bases aligning to TRBD1. Trimming removed 5 bases from V and 5 bases from J; junction bases left unmatched: 9. This CDR3 contains 16 residues. Germline CDR1 MDHEN, CDR2 SYDVKM. This CDR3 is CASSAHSGTGNEKLFF. Here the CDR3 DNA reads TGTGCCAGCAGTGCACATTCCGGGACAGGGAATGAAAAACTGTTTTTT.

To note about this clonotype: As the CDR3 is not closed by the conserved phenylalanine or tryptophan, this likely results from a read error. The chain has TRBV27 and TRBJ2-1, with 16 bases identical to TRBD2. The germline gives CDR1 MNHEY, CDR2 SMNVEV (reference sequence). Losses at the gene ends were 6 bases for V and 7 bases for J; bases not matched to a gene: 18. CDR3 size: 20 residues. The CDR3: CASRPDFLPGLAGGENEQFL. CDR3 bases: TGTGCCAGCAGACCAGATTTCTTACCGGGACTAGCGGGAGGGGAGAATGAGCAGTTCCTC.

This clonotype was recorded a few times. The chain joins TRBV6-2 or TRBV6-3 to TRBJ1-1; possibly TRBD1 for D (5 bases). V was cut by 0 bases and J by 5 bases, with 10 bases left in between. Germline V gene sequence: CDR1 MNHEY, CDR2 SVGEGT. There are 14 residues in the CDR3. Here the CDR3 reads CASSYSRVLTEAFF. The CDR3 DNA is TGTGCCAGCAGTTACTCCAGGGTTTTGACTGAAGCTTTCTTT.

A few counts support this clonotype. The rearrangement links TRBV5-1 to TRBJ1-6; D is ambiguous. The length of the CDR3 is 15 residues. Germline CDR1 is SGHRS and CDR2 is YFSETQ. V was trimmed by 0 bases and J by 5 bases, leaving 9 bases between them. The CDR3 bases are TGCGCCAGCAGCTTGGTTGCCGGGGATAATTCACCCCTCCACTTT. It codes for CASSLVAGDNSPLHF.

This clonotype was seen many times. The rearrangement links TRBV3-1 to TRBJ1-5; the D is unclear. The length of the CDR3 is 12 residues. CDR1 is LGHDT, CDR2 YNNKEL, per germline (reference sequence). Trimming removed 3 bases at V and 5 bases at J, with 5 bases between. DNA for the CDR3: TGTGCCAGCAGCCACGGAGATCAGCCCCAGCATTTT. Protein: CASSHGDQPQHF. Together with reference TRBV3-1 and TRBJ1-5, the CDR3 gives the full variable domain: DTAVSQTPKYLVTQMGNDKSIKCEQNLGHDTMYWYKQDSKKFLKIMFSYNNKELIINETVPNRFSPKSPDKAHLNLHINSLELGDSAVYFCASSHGDQPQHFGDGTRLSIL.

This chain links TRBV29-1 with TRBJ1-1; D not resolved. V lost 0 bases to trimming and J lost 5 bases, with 10 bases between them. The CDR3 spans 13 residues. Germline CDR1 reads SQVTM; CDR2 reads ANQGSEA. The CDR3 sequence: CSVEESAVTEAFF. The CDR3 DNA sequence: TGCAGCGTTGAAGAGTCTGCGGTAACTGAAGCTTTCTTT.

This clonotype was seen many times. The rearrangement uses TRBV24-1 and TRBJ1-5; D is perhaps TRBD1 (6 bases). Germline CDR1 and CDR2: KGHDR and SFDVKD. The CDR3 consists of 15 residues. Trimming cost V 2 bases and J 4 bases, with 11 bases left between them. The CDR3 loop is CATSDSDSLNQPQHF. CDR3 nucleotides: TGTGCCACCAGTGATTCGGACAGCCTAAATCAGCCCCAGCATTTT.

About this clonotype: This may be a read error, as it is one base from a much larger clone. J is TRBJ1-1 and V is TRBV6-5; D gene unclear. The CDR3 length is 12 residues. Germline V gives CDR1 MNHEY, CDR2 SVGAGI. The chain's CDR3 is CAGSYKGTEAFF. The CDR3 DNA is TGTGCCGGCAGTTACAAGGGCACTGAAGCTTTCTTT.

This clonotype came up many times. The V call is TRBV16, the J call TRBJ2-1; D not certain. V was trimmed by 4 bases and J by 9 bases, leaving 10 bases between them. The CDR3 is 12 residues long. Germline V CDR1 and CDR2: KGHSY, FQNENV. The CDR3 coding sequence is TGTGCCAGCAGCCTCCCAGGCTCTGAGCAGTTCTTC. Protein: CASSLPGSEQFF.

This clonotype was counted at least ten times. The genes are TRBV9 and TRBJ2-7; maybe TRBD2 (7 bases). The CDR3 length is 16 residues. Germline V gene data show CDR1 as SGDLS and CDR2 as YYNGEE. V was trimmed by 1 base and J by 2 bases, leaving 16 bases between them. The CDR3 is CASSVSPGGGPYEQYF. Here the CDR3 DNA reads TGTGCCAGCAGCGTATCTCCCGGCGGGGGCCCCTACGAGCAGTACTTC.

This clonotype was counted ten times or more. V usage is TRBV30 and J usage is TRBJ2-3, with D unclear. Trimming took 0 bases from V and 7 from J, leaving 11 bases between them. The CDR3 is 13 amino acids. Germline CDR1 and CDR2: GTSNPN and SVGIG (reference sequence). DNA of the CDR3: TGTGCCTGGAGTGTAGGAGAACAGAATACGCAGTATTTT. Encoded protein: CAWSVGEQNTQYF.

This clonotype showed up many times. DNA for the CDR3: TGTGCCAGTAGTCTACAGGGGTGGGGAGAGACCCAGTACTTC. It encodes CASSLQGWGETQYF. This chain joins TRBV19 and TRBJ2-5; 7 nucleotides line up with TRBD1. Per the germline V gene, CDR1 is LNHDA and CDR2 is SQIVND (reference sequence). Unmatched junction bases numbered 7, after V lost 5 bases and J lost 4 bases. This CDR3 is built from 14 residues.